Described below is a single T cell receptor beta chain sequence and its context. Its antigen is not yet known. There are no base qualities to consult, and no much larger clone falls within one base. The cohort was made up of approximately 700 healthy bone marrow donors. At the time of sampling, every cohort member was nominally healthy, though immune exposures that went unrecorded were likely present. The donor tested CMV seronegative, placing the donor among the 350 to 400 seronegative members of the cohort. Every donor gave a peripheral blood sample, and the peripheral blood mononuclear cells from that sample were used for TCR beta sequencing. The Qiagen DNeasy Blood Extraction Kit was used to extract genomic DNA from the blood cell samples. The record originates from a study of cytomegalovirus exposure and HLA in healthy donors (dated by TCRdb to 2016 to 2017). Regarding the complete study: According to an earlier analysis of 587 of the donors, 150 million to 200 million T cells yielded roughly 100 million unique TCR beta sequences and roughly 280 Gb of sequence data. The study profiled the T cell repertoires of around 700 subjects by immunosequencing and related them to cytomegalovirus serostatus. An early release covering about 600 HLA-typed donors comprised about 320 gigabases of sequencing data and 85 million or so unique TCR sequences. Donor age, sex, ethnicity and CMV serostatus were compiled alongside the repertoire data. Of the roughly 420 genotyped donors, roughly 76% were placed in the genetic ancestry cluster associated with self-reported Caucasian donors. Class I and class II HLA loci were covered by the typing at four-digit resolution. The study aimed to test whether cataloging public T cell receptors could reveal signatures of past pathogen exposure. Every repertoire in the discovery cohort had been generated on one and the same sequencing platform. Four to six DR-DQ haplotypes were handled as single units for association and clustering, since linkage in the cohort was strong. To predict cytomegalovirus infection status, the study brought together high-throughput TCR immunosequencing, statistical association of individual TCRs with disease status, and machine learning. Besides the first cohort of 666 subjects, a separate validation cohort made up of 120 different subjects was used. A later genetic analysis took genome-wide SNP genotypes for about 65% of the 666 donors and used that subset as a discovery cohort. A later analysis re-analyzed previously published TCR beta repertoires from about 600 donors and added high-resolution HLA genotyping to study TCR occurrence patterns. An earlier analysis of 587 of the donors used high-throughput TCR beta sequencing to judge whether each TCR beta V gene segment behaved as functional or pseudogenic. Typing coverage varied by locus: about 620-640 donors for A, B, C, DRB1 and DQB1; roughly 520 for DQA1; more than 600 for DPA1; 400 to 480 for DPB1. The later analysis used no new phenotypic data to find candidate immune exposures, relying instead on TCR beta sequences and their occurrence across donors. Among 398 genotyped donors of the cohort, an average of about 220,000 unique TCR beta nucleotide sequences was sequenced per donor, of which 15% to 20% were non-productive.

Libraries were built with the immunoSEQ multiplex PCR assay. For the multiplex PCR, a mixture combining 60 forward primers for TCR Vbeta segments and 13 reverse primers for TCR Jbeta segments was used. Amplification of the CDR3 region of rearranged TCR beta genes was performed with a multiplex PCR assay on genomic DNA. Amplified TCR beta libraries were sequenced as 87-base-pair reads on the Illumina HiSeq System. From the authors' description of their analysis: A later analysis tallied tens of millions of unique TCR beta chains across the 640 or so repertoires, and some 10 million of those chains were shared by two or more donors. Raw reads were error-corrected and collapsed into unique sequences with a nearest-neighbor algorithm that merged closely related sequences to remove PCR and sequencing errors. V, D and J gene segments were assigned by aligning CDR3 sequences to IMGT reference sequences. For a sequence to be retained, a match of at least six nucleotides to both a V gene segment and a J gene segment was required. Rearrangements were classified as productive when the CDR3 lacked stop codons and remained in frame with V and J, and all other rearrangements were classified as non-productive. Following IMGT convention, CDR3 was defined as the stretch from the second conserved V-encoded cysteine up to the conserved J-encoded phenylalanine. The earlier analysis of fewer than 750 of the donors excluded sequences that lacked an unambiguous match to a single V gene segment. An earlier analysis of a few hundred of the donors called V segments functional above 56.7% productive rearrangements and segregating when the between-donor standard deviation exceeded 5%. To diagnose cytomegalovirus status from the catalog of TCR beta chain sequences, a statistical classification framework was built. In a later analysis, TCR nucleotide sequences were compared against IMGT/GENE-DB human TR gene sequences so that V and J genes could be assigned. A later analysis assigned CDR3 sequences and most-parsimonious VDJ recombination scenarios with the TCRdist pipeline. In a later analysis, every TCR beta chain was defined by the combination of its CDR3 amino acid sequence and its V-gene family, and reads without a unique V-gene family were dropped. To address suspected cross-contamination and a sequencing artifact, a later analysis removed roughly 640 highly shared, low-generation-probability nucleotide sequences. In a later analysis, a clonal expansion index was calculated for each public chain from normalized within-repertoire ranks of inferred template counts. In a later analysis, generation probabilities were computed with a VDJ recombination model fitted to out-of-frame rearrangements, and the resulting probabilities were checked against IGoR. Hypergeometric tests were used in a later analysis to score TCR-TCR, TCR-HLA and TCR-CMV co-occurrence, with a repertoire-size bias correction applied to the TCR pairs. A later analysis estimated false discovery rates by permuting HLA or CMV assignments 20 times. In a later analysis, co-occurring TCRs were grouped using DBSCAN, with TCRdist sequence similarity added in when clustering inside HLA-allele-positive subsets. Repertoires with fewer than 30,000 or more than 120,000 public chains, plus five repertoires with anomalous nucleotide sharing, were excluded from co-occurrence clustering. Drawn from immuneACCESS, this table holds only the in-frame rearrangements with V and J called that TCRdb kept. Clones are partly lost; checked studies trace under half to an unresolved V gene and leave the rest unexplained. V and J calls plus clone size are reproduced from that table; the DNA served to infer D and trimming. The sample table lists fewer than 90,000 clones, around four fifths of them with a count of one. Clones ranked in the top ten supply roughly 1.5% of the sample.

Trimming removed 7 bases from V and 1 base from J; the gene matches leave 6 bases unexplained. Counted from cysteine to phenylalanine, this CDR3 has 15 amino acids. Only the CDR3 region is kept as DNA, spanning 45 bases read in frame from base 1. From a lookup of the germline V gene (reference sequence), CDR1 and CDR2 are LNHDA and SQIVND. The study at large found these results: Because the 87-base-pair reads could not distinguish some IMGT-functional V segments, including TRBV6-2 and TRBV6-3, those segments were excluded. The earlier analysis of nearly 600 of the donors excluded 15 to 20 rarely observed V segments, including chromosome 9 orphons, because counts were too low. A later genetic analysis reported fewer N-insertions in productive TCRs among donors in an Asian-associated ancestry cluster than the roughly 620-donor mean. A further reported finding was that TCR beta sequences accurately predicted the HLA-A and HLA-B alleles for most subjects in the first cohort. In the study, around 150 TCR beta chains were listed as associated with cytomegalovirus. The cohort was sequenced for TCR beta chains only, and without alpha or paired-chain data the features that could be detected were limited. A cluster of highly shared sequence variants was judged likely to be a technical artifact of the sequencing pipeline. Correlated functional status among segregating V segments might reflect linkage disequilibrium, but an unknown experimental factor could not be ruled out. Strong co-occurrence of HLA alleles, especially DR and DQ, made assigning TCR associations to individual alleles difficult. In a later analysis, several top co-occurrence clusters were reported to appear linked to parvovirus B19, influenza, CMV and Epstein-Barr virus. The classifier was reported to diagnose cytomegalovirus status with high specificity and sensitivity in both the original and validation cohorts. Specific HLA alleles were associated with 15,000 to 20,000 TCR beta sequences at a false discovery rate of 0.05 in a later analysis. The authors suggested that the approach could potentially be extended to other disease states and immunological phenotypes. Because HLA typing was missing for some donors at each locus, association tests included only the typed subset. In an earlier analysis of over 550 of the donors, most TCR beta V segments were observed in productive rearrangements about 90% or about 30% of the time, broadly matching IMGT annotations. The presence/absence analyses assumed that sequencing depth was roughly uniform across donors, and that assumption may not be true. A later genetic analysis associated a missense DCLRE1C variant with V-gene and J-gene trimming of TCR beta chains, and an independent cohort replicated the association. A later analysis found that TCR association rates varied across HLA loci, with DRB1 alleles showing the most associated TCRs and HLA-C alleles the fewest. Most CMV-associated TCR beta chains appeared to be HLA-restricted in a later analysis, and the HLA associations seemed to be driven largely by CMV exposure. Compared with equally common non-associated chains, HLA-associated TCR beta chains in a later analysis were more clonally expanded and had lower generation probabilities. In vitro tests confirmed that three of the cytomegalovirus-associated TCR beta chains recognize cytomegalovirus antigens. CMV serostatus was the only immune exposure information available for the cohort. Most TCR sequences were observed very rarely across donors, whereas some public TCRs were present in many individuals.

Recombination linked TRBV19 to TRBJ1-5; TRBD1 matches 8 bases in the middle. The source material was PBMCs. The TCR sequence derives from a male donor in good health and CMV-seronegative. The DNA reads as follows: TGTGCCAGTATATCGGACAGGGTCAGCAATCAGCCCCAGCATTTT. This yields the protein CASISDRVSNQPQHF.